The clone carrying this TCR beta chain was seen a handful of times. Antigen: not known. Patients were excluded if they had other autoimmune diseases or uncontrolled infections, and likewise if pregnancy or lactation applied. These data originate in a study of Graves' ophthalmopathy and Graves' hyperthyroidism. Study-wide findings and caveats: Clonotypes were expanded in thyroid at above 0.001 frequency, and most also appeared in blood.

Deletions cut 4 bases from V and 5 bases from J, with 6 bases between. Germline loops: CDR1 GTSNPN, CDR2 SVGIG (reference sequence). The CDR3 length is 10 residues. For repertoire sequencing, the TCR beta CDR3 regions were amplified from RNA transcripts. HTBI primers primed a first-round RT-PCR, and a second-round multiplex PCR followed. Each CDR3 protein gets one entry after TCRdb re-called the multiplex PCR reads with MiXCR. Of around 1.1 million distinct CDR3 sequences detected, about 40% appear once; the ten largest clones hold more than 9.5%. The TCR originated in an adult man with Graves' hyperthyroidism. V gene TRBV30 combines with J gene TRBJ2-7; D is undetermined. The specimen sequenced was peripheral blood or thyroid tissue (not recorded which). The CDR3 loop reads CAWKVHEQYF. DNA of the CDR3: TGTGCCTGGAAGGTCCACGAGCAGTACTTC.